The next 19 T cell receptor beta chains were all read from a single sample in a study of blood T cell repertoires in COVID-19. TCRdb's table, derived via immunoSEQ multiplex PCR, lists solely in-frame clones and lacks some. The sample records 210,000 or so clones, around nine tenths being singletons. What was sequenced was peripheral blood. These receptors were taken from a middle-aged woman who had recovered from COVID-19.

The CDR3 sequence is CASSLRQGNQPQHF. The DNA of the CDR3 is TGTGCCAGCAGTCTCCGACAGGGGAATCAGCCCCAGCATTTT. This chain links TRBV28 with TRBJ1-5; 8 nucleotides line up with TRBD1. The CDR3 is made up of 14 amino acids. V gave up 5 bases and J gave up 4 bases; unmatched junction bases: 4. CDR1 MDHEN and CDR2 SYDVKM come from the germline V gene.

The V and J genes are TRBV18 and TRBJ1-2, with D possibly matching TRBD1 (6 bases). The V gene's germline CDR1 is KGHSH and CDR2 LQKENI. CDR3 size: 13 residues. V lost 8 bases, J lost 4 bases, and 14 bases lay in between. In nucleotides, the CDR3 is TGTGCCAGCGCACGCGGACAGCTCTATGGCTACACCTTC. Translated: CASARGQLYGYTF.

The chain couples TRBV28 to TRBJ2-7; TRBD1 matches at 7 bases. V shed 5 bases and J 0 bases; nucleotides not matched to a gene: 7. Germline assignment: CDR1 MDHEN and CDR2 SYDVKM. There are 15 residues in the CDR3. CDR3 in amino acids: CASSPPTGSSYEQYF. The CDR3 DNA reads as TGTGCCAGCAGTCCCCCGACAGGGAGCTCCTACGAGCAGTACTTC.

The chain combines TRBV6-4 with TRBJ1-5, with no clear D. The CDR3 consists of 17 residues. Trimming took 6 bases from V and 3 from J, leaving 21 bases between them. CDR1 is MRHNA and CDR2 is SNTAGT in the germline V gene. As DNA, the CDR3 is TGTGCCAGCAGCCCGGAGGCGGGGAGTTATGACAATCAGCCCCAGCATTTT. It translates to CASSPEAGSYDNQPQHF.

This rearrangement joins TRBV29-1 to TRBJ2-7, with D possibly being TRBD2 (5 bases). Trimming removed 0 bases from V and 2 bases from J, with 14 bases in between. Germline CDR1 reads SQVTM; CDR2 reads ANQGSEA. This CDR3 comprises 15 residues. DNA of the CDR3: TGCAGCGTTGAAGATCCGGTCGGGGATGCCTACGAGCAGTACTTC. Translating it yields CSVEDPVGDAYEQYF.

V gene TRBV6-1 combines with J gene TRBJ2-2; 7 bases fit TRBD2. Germline V gene data show CDR1 as MNHNS and CDR2 as SASEGT. The trim removed 1 base at V and 5 bases at J, leaving 10 bases unmatched. CDR3 length equals 17 residues. CDR3: CASSEGWWEGPTGELFF. The CDR3 nucleotides are TGTGCCAGCAGTGAAGGATGGTGGGAGGGCCCGACCGGGGAGCTGTTTTTT.

This chain joins TRBV24-1 and TRBJ2-7, with TRBD2 identical over 8 bases. Germline V gives CDR1 KGHDR, CDR2 SFDVKD. There are 13 residues in the CDR3. Losses at the gene ends were 8 bases for V and 1 base for J; bases not matched to a gene: 3. CDR3 DNA sequence: TGTGCCACCACCACTAGCGGATCCTACGAGCAGTACTTC. Translated: CATTTSGSYEQYF.

The rearrangement uses TRBV19 and TRBJ1-2; maybe TRBD1 (6 bases). Trimming took 6 bases from V and 4 from J, leaving 15 bases between them. Germline CDR1 and CDR2: LNHDA and SQIVND (reference sequence). CDR3 length equals 14 residues. The CDR3 DNA sequence: TGTGCCAGTAGGGTTCGGACAGACGGCTATGGCTACACCTTC. As protein: CASRVRTDGYGYTF.

This chain uses TRBV15 with TRBJ1-2; D gene ambiguous. V shed 2 bases and J shed 3 bases, with 16 bases lying between them. Germline V gene lookup returns CDR1 LNHNV and CDR2 YYDKDF (reference sequence). This CDR3 has 16 amino acids. The CDR3 DNA is TGTGCCACCAGCAGAATTTATGATCAGGTGGACTATGGCTACACCTTC. Translation gives CATSRIYDQVDYGYTF.

The chain recombines TRBV19 with TRBJ1-2, with TRBD1 matching over 8 bases. CDR1 and CDR2 from the germline V gene are LNHDA and SQIVND (reference sequence). With 5 bases clipped from V and 4 bases from J, the junction kept 6 bases outside the gene matches. The CDR3 covers 14 residues. The CDR3 protein is CASSLLTGGYGYTF. DNA of the CDR3: TGTGCCAGTAGTCTGCTTACAGGGGGCTATGGCTACACCTTC.

The rearrangement uses TRBV19 and TRBJ2-7; 8 nucleotides align to TRBD1. Germline loops: CDR1 LNHDA, CDR2 SQIVND (reference sequence). The trim removed 5 bases at V and 2 bases at J, leaving 11 bases unmatched. The CDR3 has 16 amino acids. The CDR3 reads CASSPYSGTGTYEQYF. The CDR3 DNA reads TGTGCCAGTAGTCCCTACTCCGGGACAGGTACCTACGAGCAGTACTTC.

The chain links TRBV10-3 to TRBJ2-1; 14 bases are a match to TRBD2. CDR1 and CDR2 from the germline V gene are ENHRY and SYGVKD. This CDR3 is built from 16 residues. V dropped 7 bases and J dropped 3; count of bases not matched to a gene: 5. The CDR3 region has the DNA TGTGCCATCAACCTGGGACTAGCGGGGGACTACAATGAGCAGTTCTTC. Translation: CAINLGLAGDYNEQFF.

This clone was counted once. CDR3: CSRYREGTAFF. CDR3 in DNA: TGCAGTCGGTATAGAGAAGGGACTGCTTTCTTT. V usage is TRBV20-1 and J usage is TRBJ1-1, with D perhaps TRBD1 (5 bases). Per the germline V gene, CDR1 is DFQATT and CDR2 is SNEGSKA (reference sequence). The CDR3 covers 11 residues. The V and J ends lost 8 bases and 11 bases respectively, with 18 bases between them.

CDR3 sequence: CASSYPDRGYEQFF. CDR3 nucleotides: TGTGCCAGCAGTTACCCCGACAGGGGCTATGAGCAGTTCTTC. V and J are TRBV6-5 and TRBJ2-1; the match to TRBD1 covers 8 bases. The CDR3 totals 14 residues. Per the germline V gene, CDR1 is MNHEY and CDR2 is SVGAGI. Trimming at V came to 2 bases and at J to 8 bases, leaving 5 bases not matched to a gene.

The gene calls are TRBV27 and TRBJ1-5; TRBD1 is a possible D gene (5 bases). Trimming pared 4 bases from V and 4 bases from J, leaving 11 bases between. The CDR3 sequence is 14 residues long. Germline-derived CDR1 and CDR2 are MNHEY and SMNVEV (reference sequence). The CDR3 coding sequence is TGTGCCAGCAGTTACCAAGGGGTTAATCAGCCCCAGCATTTT. It translates to CASSYQGVNQPQHF.

This chain links TRBV7-2 with TRBJ2-1; tentatively, D is TRBD2 (5 bases). CDR1 is SGHTA and CDR2 is FQGNSA in the germline V gene. Between the trimmed V and J ends, which lost 4 bases and 5 bases, there was a span of 15 bases. CDR3 size: 15 residues. For the CDR3, the DNA is TGTGCCAGCAGCTCCATGACCCTAGCTCACAATGAGCAGTTCTTC. This encodes CASSSMTLAHNEQFF. The variable domain in full, with the rest retrieved from reference TRBV7-2 and TRBJ2-1, is GAGVSQSPSNKVTEKGKDVELRCDPISGHTALYWYRQSLGQGLEFLIYFQGNSAPDKSGLPSDRFSAERTGGSVSTLTIQRTQQEDSAVYLCASSSMTLAHNEQFFGPGTRLTVL.

V is TRBV18 and J is TRBJ2-7; possible D gene TRBD1, 5 bases. The ends were cut back, 3 bases at V and 5 bases at J, with 17 bases in the middle. Germline V gene sequence: CDR1 KGHSH, CDR2 LQKENI. The CDR3 is made up of 15 amino acids. The CDR3 loop is CASSPIRQSPHEQYF. For the CDR3, the DNA is TGTGCCAGCTCACCCATACGACAGAGCCCCCACGAGCAGTACTTC.

The chain links TRBV5-1 to TRBJ2-3; 8 bases match TRBD2. Per the germline V gene, CDR1 is SGHRS and CDR2 is YFSETQ. The trim removed 4 bases at V and 3 bases at J, leaving 4 bases unmatched. The CDR3 is made up of 14 amino acids. CDR3 nucleotide sequence: TGCGCCAGCAGCCCGGGGGGGGCTACAGATACGCAGTATTTT. The encoded protein is CASSPGGATDTQYF.

The chain employs TRBV2 and TRBJ2-3; 7 bases match TRBD2. CDR1 is SNHLY and CDR2 is FYNNEI in the germline V gene. The CDR3 length is 15 residues. Trimming cost V 5 bases and J 2 bases; bases outside gene matches: 7. CDR3 DNA: TGTGCCAGCAGTCCACTCAGCGGGAACACAGATACGCAGTATTTT. Protein sequence: CASSPLSGNTDTQYF.